The clone carrying this T cell receptor beta chain was seen repeatedly, ten times or more. The sample comes from a study of neurological immune-mediated disorders. Germline V gene sequence: CDR1 LNHNV, CDR2 YYDKDF (reference sequence). The CDR3 sequence is 15 residues long. V was pared by 3 bases and J by 6 bases, with 14 bases between. The time point here: longitudinal time-point 2. TCRdb reanalysed the 5' RACE reads using MiXCR and keeps one entry per CDR3 protein. The table records about 90,000 distinct CDR3 sequences, about 12% of them present only once. This receptor was identified in a female donor with HTLV-1-associated myelopathy (HAM/TSP). The rearrangement uses TRBV15 and TRBJ2-2; the D gene is possibly TRBD1 (8 bases). Sample: PBMCs. The CDR3: CATSSYTGGAGELFF. The DNA for the CDR3 is TGTGCCACCAGCAGCTACACAGGGGGGGCCGGGGAGCTGTTTTTT.